This T cell receptor (beta chain) was observed in a study of cytomegalovirus exposure and HLA in healthy donors. This CDR3 region has 12 residues. CDR1 and CDR2 from the germline V gene are MGHDK and SYGVNS. The V end was cut by 3 bases, the J end by 9 bases, with 8 bases between. This clone was picked up one time. Use of 60 Vbeta and 13 Jbeta primers characterized the PCR. Clones were read by immunoSEQ multiplex PCR, and TCRdb kept only the in-frame ones, dropping some. Here the sample spans around 50,000 clones, around 83% being singletons. The TCR comes from a man aged 30-40 years in good health and CMV-seronegative. Input material: PBMCs. The rearrangement uses TRBV25-1 and TRBJ1-4; D is unclear. The CDR3 reads CASSDGPQKLFF. The CDR3 coding sequence is TGTGCCAGCAGTGATGGCCCCCAAAAACTGTTTTTT.